This TCR beta chain derives from a study of cytomegalovirus exposure and HLA in healthy donors. The PCR used 60 Vbeta and 13 Jbeta primers. Assay used: immunoSEQ multiplex PCR; TCRdb lists only in-frame clones, some missing. The data hold some 180,000 clones, with 80% observed a single time. The germline V gene has CDR1 MNHNY and CDR2 SVGAGI (reference sequence). This CDR3 comprises 16 residues. After removal of 4 bases from V and 5 bases from J, the junction contained 11 bases not matched to a gene. The TCR was taken from a girl between 5 and 17 years old in good health and CMV-seropositive. The chain uses TRBV6-6 and TRBJ2-7, with TRBD2 matching 10 bases. Material: PBMCs. CDR3 loop: CASSLGMGTSANEQYF. The DNA of the CDR3 is TGTGCCAGCAGTTTAGGAATGGGGACTAGCGCGAACGAGCAGTACTTC.